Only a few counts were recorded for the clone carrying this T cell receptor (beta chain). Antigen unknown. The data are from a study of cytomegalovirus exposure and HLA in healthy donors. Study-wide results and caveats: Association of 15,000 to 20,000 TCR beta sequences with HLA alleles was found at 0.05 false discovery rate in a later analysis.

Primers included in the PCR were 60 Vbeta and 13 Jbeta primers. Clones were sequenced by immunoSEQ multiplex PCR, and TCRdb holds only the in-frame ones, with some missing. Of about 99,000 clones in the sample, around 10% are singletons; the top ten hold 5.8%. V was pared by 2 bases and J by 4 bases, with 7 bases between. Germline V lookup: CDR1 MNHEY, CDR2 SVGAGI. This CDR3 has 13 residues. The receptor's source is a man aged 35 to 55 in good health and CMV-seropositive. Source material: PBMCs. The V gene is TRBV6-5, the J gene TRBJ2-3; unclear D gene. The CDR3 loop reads CASSYGGPDTQYF. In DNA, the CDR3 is TGTGCCAGCAGTTACGGTGGCCCAGATACGCAGTATTTT.